This T cell receptor beta chain is drawn from a study of CD8+ T cells in alopecia areata. Background on the study: Treatment ran 6 to 18 months, with 6 months of follow-up afterward. Study-level points and caveats: For lesional scalp, especially alopecia totalis/universalis, clonality was higher than in normal scalp.

A word on this clone: The antigen is not known.

Sequencing relied on a cDNA template that was reverse transcribed from extracted RNA. Produced via immunoSEQ multiplex PCR; TCRdb's table is partial and in-frame only. The sample carries 150,000 to 200,000 clones, roughly 58% recorded once. This sample's treatment: oral pan-JAK inhibitor, 5-10 mg twice daily. PBMCs were stained for CD3, CD4 and CD8, and CD4+ and CD8+ T cells were sorted. Trimming removed 1 base from V and 1 base from J, with 10 bases in between. The CDR3 is 15 residues long. Germline CDR1 reads MGHRA; CDR2 reads YSYEKL. The V and J genes are TRBV4-1 and TRBJ1-2; D call uncertain. The origin of this receptor is a human donor with alopecia areata. The specimen was CD4+ T cells sorted from blood, collected at approximately week 60, from a patient treated with tofacitinib. The CDR3 here is CASSQVVVFNYGYTF. CDR3 in DNA: TGCGCCAGCAGCCAAGTCGTGGTGTTTAACTATGGCTACACCTTC.